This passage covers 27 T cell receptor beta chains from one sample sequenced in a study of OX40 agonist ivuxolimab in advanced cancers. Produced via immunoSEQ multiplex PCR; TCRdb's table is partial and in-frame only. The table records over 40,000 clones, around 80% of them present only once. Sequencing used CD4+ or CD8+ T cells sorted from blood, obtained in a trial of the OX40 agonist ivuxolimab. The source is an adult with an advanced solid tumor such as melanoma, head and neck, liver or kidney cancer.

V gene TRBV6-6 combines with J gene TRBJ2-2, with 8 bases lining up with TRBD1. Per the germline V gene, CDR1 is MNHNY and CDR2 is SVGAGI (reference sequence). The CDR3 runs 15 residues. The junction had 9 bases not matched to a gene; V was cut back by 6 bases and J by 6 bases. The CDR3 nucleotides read TGTGCCAGCAGGATGGGACAGGTTGAATCCGGGGAGCTGTTTTTT. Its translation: CASRMGQVESGELFF.

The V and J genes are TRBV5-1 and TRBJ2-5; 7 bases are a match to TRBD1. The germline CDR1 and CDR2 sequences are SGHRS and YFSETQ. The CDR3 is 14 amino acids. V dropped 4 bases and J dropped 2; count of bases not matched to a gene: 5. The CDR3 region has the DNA TGCGCCAGCAGCACCGGACAGGCACAAGAGACCCAGTACTTC. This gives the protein CASSTGQAQETQYF.

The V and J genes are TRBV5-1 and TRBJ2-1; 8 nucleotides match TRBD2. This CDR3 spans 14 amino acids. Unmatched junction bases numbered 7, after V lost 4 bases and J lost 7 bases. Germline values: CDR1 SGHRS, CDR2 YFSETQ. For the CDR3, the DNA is TGCGCCAGCAGCACCGGGACTAGTGGGAATGAGCAGTTCTTC. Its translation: CASSTGTSGNEQFF.

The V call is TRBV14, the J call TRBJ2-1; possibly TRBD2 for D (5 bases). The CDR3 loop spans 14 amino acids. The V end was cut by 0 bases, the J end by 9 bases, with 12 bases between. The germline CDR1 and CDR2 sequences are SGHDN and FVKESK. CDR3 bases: TGTGCCAGCAGCCAAGAGGGGAGTTACGGTGAGCAGTTCTTC. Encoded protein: CASSQEGSYGEQFF.

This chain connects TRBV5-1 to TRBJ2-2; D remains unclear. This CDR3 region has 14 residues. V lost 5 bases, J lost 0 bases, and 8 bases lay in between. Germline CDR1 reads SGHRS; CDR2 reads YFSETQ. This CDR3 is CASRAFSNTGELFF. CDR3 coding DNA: TGCGCCAGCAGAGCCTTCTCGAACACCGGGGAGCTGTTTTTT.

The CDR3 spells CASSRGDRLNTEAFF. As DNA, the CDR3 is TGTGCCAGCAGCCGAGGGGACAGATTGAACACTGAAGCTTTCTTT. This chain joins TRBV6-6 and TRBJ1-1, with 7 bases aligning to TRBD1. Germline loops: CDR1 MNHNY, CDR2 SVGAGI (reference sequence). The CDR3 length is 15 residues. V lost 6 bases and J lost 0; bases outside the gene matches: 7.

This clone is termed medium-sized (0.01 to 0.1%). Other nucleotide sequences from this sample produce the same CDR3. Here the CDR3 DNA reads TGTGCCAGCAGCTTAGGTTCGGGGGGCAGTCAGCCCCAGCATTTT. Its protein is CASSLGSGGSQPQHF. The V call is TRBV11-2, the J call TRBJ1-5; D is perhaps TRBD1 (6 bases). The germline V gene encodes CDR1 SGHAT and CDR2 FQNNGV. The length of the CDR3 is 15 residues. Trimming pared 1 base from V and 6 bases from J, leaving 13 bases between.

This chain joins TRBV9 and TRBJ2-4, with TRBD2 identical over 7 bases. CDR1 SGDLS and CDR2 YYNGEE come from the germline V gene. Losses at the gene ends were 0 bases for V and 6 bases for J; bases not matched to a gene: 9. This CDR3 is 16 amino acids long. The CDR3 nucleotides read TGTGCCAGCAGCGTAGAGGTGGGAGGGCCAGGAAACATTCAGTACTTC. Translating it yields CASSVEVGGPGNIQYF. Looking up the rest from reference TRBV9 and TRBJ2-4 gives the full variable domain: DSGVTQTPKHLITATGQRVTLRCSPRSGDLSVYWYQQSLDQGLQFLIQYYNGEERAKGNILERFSAQQFPDLHSELNLSSLELGDSALYFCASSVEVGGPGNIQYFGAGTRLSVL.

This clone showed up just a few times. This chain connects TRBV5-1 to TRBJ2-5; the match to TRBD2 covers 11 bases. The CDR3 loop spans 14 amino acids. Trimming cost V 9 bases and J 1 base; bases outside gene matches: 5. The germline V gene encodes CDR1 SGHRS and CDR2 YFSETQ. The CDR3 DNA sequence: TGCGCCACCCGACTAGCGGGGTTCCAAGAGACCCAGTACTTC. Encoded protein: CATRLAGFQETQYF.

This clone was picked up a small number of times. CDR3 loop: CASSLAGTGNTEAFF. The CDR3 bases are TGTGCCAGCAGCTTAGCAGGGACGGGGAACACTGAAGCTTTCTTT. This sequence joins TRBV7-9 and TRBJ1-1; perhaps TRBD1 as D (5 bases). CDR1 and CDR2 from the germline V gene are SEHNR and FQNEAQ (reference sequence). Trimming took off 0 bases at V and 1 base at J, with 9 bases between the two ends. This CDR3 contains 15 residues. The entire variable domain, with the rest obtained from reference TRBV7-9 and TRBJ1-1, is as follows: DTGVSQNPRHKITKRGQNVTFRCDPISEHNRLYWYRQTLGQGPEFLTYFQNEAQLEKSRLLSDRFSAERPKGSFSTLEIQRTEQGDSAMYLCASSLAGTGNTEAFFGQGTRLTVV.

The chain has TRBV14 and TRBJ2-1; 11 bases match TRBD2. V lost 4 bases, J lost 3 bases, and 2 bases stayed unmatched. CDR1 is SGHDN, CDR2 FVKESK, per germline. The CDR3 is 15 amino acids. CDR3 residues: CASSPTSGIYNEQFF. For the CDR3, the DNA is TGTGCCAGCAGCCCGACTAGCGGGATCTACAATGAGCAGTTCTTC.

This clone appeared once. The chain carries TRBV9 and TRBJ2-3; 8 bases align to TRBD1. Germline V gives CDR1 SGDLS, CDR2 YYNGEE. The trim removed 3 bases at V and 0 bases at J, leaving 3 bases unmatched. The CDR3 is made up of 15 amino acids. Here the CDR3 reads CASSGRGRSTDTQYF. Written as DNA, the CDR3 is TGTGCCAGCAGCGGCAGGGGGCGCAGCACAGATACGCAGTATTTT.

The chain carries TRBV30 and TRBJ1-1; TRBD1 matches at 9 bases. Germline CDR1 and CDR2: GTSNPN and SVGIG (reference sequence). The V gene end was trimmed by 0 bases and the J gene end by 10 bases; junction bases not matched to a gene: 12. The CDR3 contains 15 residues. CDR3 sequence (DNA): TGTGCCTGGAGTGTCCCGGGACAGGGTGGATCGAGAGCTTTCTTT. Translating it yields CAWSVPGQGGSRAFF.

The CDR3 is CASSLASGPYNEQFF. CDR3 bases: TGTGCCAGCAGCTTAGCTAGCGGACCCTACAATGAGCAGTTCTTC. The rearrangement links TRBV7-3 to TRBJ2-1, with 7 bases aligning to TRBD2. Germline lookup yields CDR1 SGHTA and CDR2 FQGTGA. CDR3 size: 15 residues. The ends lost 2 bases at V and 2 bases at J; junction bases unmatched: 3.

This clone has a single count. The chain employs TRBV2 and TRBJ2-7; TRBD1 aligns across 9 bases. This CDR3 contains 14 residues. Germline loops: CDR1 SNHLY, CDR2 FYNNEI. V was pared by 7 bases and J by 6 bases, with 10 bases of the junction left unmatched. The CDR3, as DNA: TGTGCCAGCAATCCCGCCCGGGACAGGGCCGAGCAGTACTTC. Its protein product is CASNPARDRAEQYF.

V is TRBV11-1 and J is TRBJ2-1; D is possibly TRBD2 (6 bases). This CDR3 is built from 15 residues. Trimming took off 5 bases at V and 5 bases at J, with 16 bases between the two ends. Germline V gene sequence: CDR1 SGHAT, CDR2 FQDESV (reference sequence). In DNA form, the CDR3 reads TGTGCCAGCAGCCCGGCGGGATATTCCCACAATGAGCAGTTCTTC. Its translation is CASSPAGYSHNEQFF.

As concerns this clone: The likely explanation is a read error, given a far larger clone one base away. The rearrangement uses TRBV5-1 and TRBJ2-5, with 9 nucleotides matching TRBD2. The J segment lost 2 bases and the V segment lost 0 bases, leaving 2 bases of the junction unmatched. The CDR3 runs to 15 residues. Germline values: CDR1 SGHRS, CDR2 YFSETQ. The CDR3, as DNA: TGCGCCAGCAGCTTGGTCCTAGCGGGACAAGAGACCCAGTACTTC. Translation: CASSLVLAGQETQYF.

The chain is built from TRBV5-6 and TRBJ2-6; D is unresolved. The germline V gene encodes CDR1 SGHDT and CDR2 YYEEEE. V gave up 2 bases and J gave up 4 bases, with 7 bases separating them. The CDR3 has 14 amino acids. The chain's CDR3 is CASSLRTGANVLTF. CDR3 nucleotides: TGTGCCAGCAGCTTAAGGACGGGGGCCAACGTCCTGACTTTC.

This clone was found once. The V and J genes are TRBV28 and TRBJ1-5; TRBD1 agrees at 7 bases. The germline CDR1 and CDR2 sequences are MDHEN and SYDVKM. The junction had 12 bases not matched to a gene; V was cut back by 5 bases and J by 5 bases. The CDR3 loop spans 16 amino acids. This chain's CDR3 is CASSGGGYDRDQPQHF. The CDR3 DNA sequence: TGTGCCAGCAGTGGGGGGGGGTATGACAGGGATCAGCCCCAGCATTTT.

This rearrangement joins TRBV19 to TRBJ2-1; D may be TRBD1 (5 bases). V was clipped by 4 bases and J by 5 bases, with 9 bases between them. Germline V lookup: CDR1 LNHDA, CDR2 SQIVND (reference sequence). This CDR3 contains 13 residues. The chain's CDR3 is CASSKQVDNEQFF. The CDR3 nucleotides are TGTGCCAGTAGTAAACAGGTCGACAATGAGCAGTTCTTC.

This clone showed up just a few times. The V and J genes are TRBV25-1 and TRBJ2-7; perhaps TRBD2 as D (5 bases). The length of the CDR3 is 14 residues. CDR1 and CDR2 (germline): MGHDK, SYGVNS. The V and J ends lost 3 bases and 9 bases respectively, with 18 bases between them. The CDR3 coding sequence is TGTGCCAGCAGTGAGGGCAGAGGTGTGGGAGTGCAGTACTTC. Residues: CASSEGRGVGVQYF.

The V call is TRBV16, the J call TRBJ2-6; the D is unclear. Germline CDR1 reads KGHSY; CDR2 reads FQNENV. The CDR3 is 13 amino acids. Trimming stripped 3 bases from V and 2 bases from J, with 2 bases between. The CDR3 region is CASSQTGANVLTF. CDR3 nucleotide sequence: TGTGCCAGCAGCCAGACTGGGGCCAACGTCCTGACTTTC.

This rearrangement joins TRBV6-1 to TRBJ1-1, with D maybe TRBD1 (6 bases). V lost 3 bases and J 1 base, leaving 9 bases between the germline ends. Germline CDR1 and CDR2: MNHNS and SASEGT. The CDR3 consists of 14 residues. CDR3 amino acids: CASSESRGNTEAFF. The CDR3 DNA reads TGTGCCAGCAGTGAGTCCAGGGGGAACACTGAAGCTTTCTTT.

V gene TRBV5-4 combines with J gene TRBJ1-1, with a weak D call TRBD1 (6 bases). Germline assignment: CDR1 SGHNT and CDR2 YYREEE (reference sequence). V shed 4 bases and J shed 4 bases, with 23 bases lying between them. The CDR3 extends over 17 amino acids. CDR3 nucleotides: TGTGCCAGCAGCCCAAGGGGGACCCGGCAGGGCAGCACTGAAGCTTTCTTT. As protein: CASSPRGTRQGSTEAFF.

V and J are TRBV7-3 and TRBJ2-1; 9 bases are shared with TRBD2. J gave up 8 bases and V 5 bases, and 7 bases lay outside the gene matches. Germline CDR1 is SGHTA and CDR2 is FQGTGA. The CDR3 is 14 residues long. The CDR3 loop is CASSLIAGVDEQFF. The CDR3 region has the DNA TGTGCCAGCAGCCTCATAGCGGGAGTCGATGAGCAGTTCTTC.

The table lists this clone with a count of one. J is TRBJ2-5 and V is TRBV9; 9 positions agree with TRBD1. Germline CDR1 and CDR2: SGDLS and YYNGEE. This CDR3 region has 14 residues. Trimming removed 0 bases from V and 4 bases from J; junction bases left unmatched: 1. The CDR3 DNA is TGTGCCAGCAGCGTAGGACAGGGGGGAGAGACCCAGTACTTC. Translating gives CASSVGQGGETQYF.

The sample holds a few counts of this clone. CDR3 nucleotide sequence: TGTGCCAGCAGTAAGACAGGAGGGTTGGCAGATACGCAGTATTTT. This gives the protein CASSKTGGLADTQYF. V usage is TRBV6-6 and J usage is TRBJ2-3; TRBD1 or TRBD2 may be the D gene (6 bases each). CDR3 size: 15 residues. V was pared by 5 bases and J by 4 bases, with 16 bases between. CDR1 MNHNY and CDR2 SVGAGI come from the germline V gene (reference sequence).